The 20 T cell receptor beta chains given below trace back to one sample, sequenced in a study of blood T cell repertoires in COVID-19. This table comes from immunoSEQ multiplex PCR, and its TCRdb copy is limited to in-frame clones, with some not included. The repertoire consists of around 150,000 clones, with about 77% occurring once and the leading ten covering 4.2%. Sequenced: peripheral blood. Every receptor here comes from a man aged 55 to 70 with acute or convalescent COVID-19.

Only a few counts were recorded for this clone. This chain joins TRBV28 and TRBJ2-7, with D possibly matching TRBD2 (5 bases). The ends were cut back, 3 bases at V and 0 bases at J, with 9 bases in the middle. Germline V gives CDR1 MDHEN, CDR2 SYDVKM. The CDR3 contains 14 residues. Written as DNA, the CDR3 is TGTGCCAGCAGTTTGGTAGGGAGCTCCTACGAGCAGTACTTC. The encoded protein is CASSLVGSSYEQYF.

Notes on this clone: At one end the junction does not follow the germline gene, possibly because of a read error. J is TRBJ2-1 and V is TRBV7-3, with D perhaps matching TRBD2 (6 bases). CDR3 length: 15 residues. CDR1 is SGHTA and CDR2 is FQGTGA in the germline V gene. The CDR3 sequence: CASSLRDSPFSEQLF. The CDR3 region has the DNA TGTGCCAGCAGCCTCCGGGACTCGCCTTTCAGTGAGCAGCTCTTC.

The chain is built from TRBV27 and TRBJ2-7; 7 bases line up with TRBD1. Germline loops: CDR1 MNHEY, CDR2 SMNVEV (reference sequence). V gave up 5 bases and J gave up 2 bases; unmatched junction bases: 9. This CDR3 spans 15 amino acids. This CDR3 reads CASSPRQGITYEQYF. The CDR3 DNA follows: TGTGCCAGCAGTCCACGACAGGGCATCACCTACGAGCAGTACTTC.

The genes are TRBV18 and TRBJ2-7; D is possibly TRBD1 (5 bases). Deletions cut 0 bases from V and 0 bases from J, with 12 bases between. The germline CDR1 and CDR2 sequences are KGHSH and LQKENI. This CDR3 region has 16 residues. The CDR3 DNA reads TGTGCCAGCTCACCACCAGGGCAGGGCCCCTCCTACGAGCAGTACTTC. Translating gives CASSPPGQGPSYEQYF.

J is TRBJ1-1 and V is TRBV27; D not resolved. Germline values: CDR1 MNHEY, CDR2 SMNVEV (reference sequence). The length of the CDR3 is 13 residues. The V gene lost 4 bases and the J gene lost 2 bases, with 8 bases spanning the gap. CDR3 nucleotides: TGTGCCAGCAGTTCAGGCGCAAACACTGAAGCTTTCTTT. It is translated as CASSSGANTEAFF.

Only a few counts were recorded for this clone. The gene calls are TRBV30 and TRBJ2-3, with 9 bases aligning to TRBD2. Per the germline V gene, CDR1 is GTSNPN and CDR2 is SVGIG (reference sequence). CDR3 length: 14 residues. The ends lost 1 base at V and 1 base at J; junction bases unmatched: 0. The CDR3 sequence is CAWSGTSGTDTQYF. The CDR3 nucleotides read TGTGCCTGGAGTGGGACTAGCGGCACAGATACGCAGTATTTT.

This clone was found once. CDR3 sequence (DNA): TGTGCCAGCAGCTTAGTGCCAAGAGGGGGCTACGAGCAGTACTTC. This encodes CASSLVPRGGYEQYF. The chain recombines TRBV7-2 with TRBJ2-7, with D possibly TRBD1 on 6 matching bases. V gave up 1 base and J gave up 3 bases, with 13 bases separating them. The germline CDR1 and CDR2 sequences are SGHTA and FQGNSA. This CDR3 has 15 amino acids.

The chain recombines TRBV5-6 with TRBJ2-5, with a tentative D call TRBD1 (6 bases). The germline CDR1 and CDR2 sequences are SGHDT and YYEEEE. This CDR3 region has 12 residues. Trimming cost V 6 bases and J 5 bases, with 11 bases left between them. The CDR3 nucleotides read TGTGCCAGCAATGGACAGACCGAGACCCAGTACTTC. This gives the protein CASNGQTETQYF.

A few counts support this clone. V and J are TRBV7-9 and TRBJ1-6; maybe TRBD1 (6 bases). Germline V gives CDR1 SEHNR, CDR2 FQNEAQ (reference sequence). The CDR3 runs to 13 residues. V shed 3 bases and J shed 9 bases, with 9 bases lying between them. CDR3 bases: TGTGCCAGCAGCTTTGGGGACACTTCACCCCTCCACTTT. It codes for CASSFGDTSPLHF.

This clone was detected only once. The chain combines TRBV7-3 with TRBJ2-1; the match to TRBD2 covers 9 bases. The trim removed 1 base at V and 3 bases at J, leaving 10 bases unmatched. The CDR3 runs to 18 residues. Germline CDR1 SGHTA, CDR2 FQGTGA. The CDR3 DNA sequence: TGTGCCAGCAGCTTAAGGGTTGCGCTAGCGGGAAACTACAATGAGCAGTTCTTC. Translation gives CASSLRVALAGNYNEQFF.

Worth noting for this clone: The junction shows a germline mismatch at one end, possibly a read error. The CDR3 DNA follows: TGCGCCAGCAGCCAACGAAGCGGGAGGATTAACGACCAGTACTTC. Translated, it gives CASSQRSGRINDQYF. V and J are TRBV4-1 and TRBJ2-7; 9 bases align to TRBD2. This CDR3 is built from 15 residues. Germline lookup yields CDR1 MGHRA and CDR2 YSYEKL.

The chain employs TRBV5-1 and TRBJ2-3, with TRBD2 matching over 11 bases. CDR1 is SGHRS, CDR2 YFSETQ, per germline. V lost 2 bases to trimming and J lost 4 bases; unmatched junction nucleotides: 6. The CDR3 sequence is 16 residues long. CDR3 region: CASSFGTSGPADTQYF. CDR3 DNA sequence: TGCGCCAGCAGCTTTGGGACTAGCGGACCGGCAGATACGCAGTATTTT.

The chain carries TRBV5-4 and TRBJ2-3; possible D gene TRBD2, 6 bases. The CDR3 extends over 15 amino acids. The germline CDR1 and CDR2 sequences are SGHNT and YYREEE (reference sequence). V shed 2 bases and J shed 1 base, with 11 bases lying between them. DNA for the CDR3: TGTGCCAGCAGCTTTGGAGGGGTTGGCACAGATACGCAGTATTTT. Its protein is CASSFGGVGTDTQYF.

The chain combines TRBV6-5 with TRBJ1-2, with 8 nucleotides matching TRBD1. This CDR3 region has 13 residues. CDR1 and CDR2 from the germline V gene are MNHEY and SVGAGI. V trimming: 6 bases; J trimming: 4 bases; junction bases outside the gene matches: 4. CDR3 DNA: TGTGCCAGCAGCAAAGGACAGGGCTATGGCTACACCTTC. Its translation: CASSKGQGYGYTF.

This chain joins TRBV11-2 and TRBJ2-5; D call uncertain. CDR3 length equals 12 residues. V was pared by 3 bases and J by 2 bases, with 4 bases between. Looked up from germline, CDR1 is SGHAT and CDR2 is FQNNGV. CDR3 residues: CASSLQQETQYF. The CDR3 nucleotides read TGTGCCAGCAGCTTGCAGCAAGAGACCCAGTACTTC.

The chain links TRBV19 to TRBJ2-1, with a possible D match to TRBD1 (6 bases). CDR1 is LNHDA and CDR2 is SQIVND in the germline V gene (reference sequence). This CDR3 contains 14 residues. The V gene lost 6 bases and the J gene lost 4 bases, with 13 bases spanning the gap. The CDR3 DNA reads as TGTGCCAGTAGAGGGGGATTGGGATACAATGAGCAGTTCTTC. Its protein product is CASRGGLGYNEQFF.

J is TRBJ2-7 and V is TRBV4-1; 7 nucleotides agree with TRBD1. The CDR3 is made up of 15 amino acids. The germline gives CDR1 MGHRA, CDR2 YSYEKL. The J segment lost 2 bases and the V segment lost 1 base, leaving 5 bases of the junction unmatched. CDR3 sequence reads: CASSQALQGPYEQYF. The CDR3 DNA reads as TGCGCCAGCAGCCAAGCATTACAGGGGCCCTACGAGCAGTACTTC.

This chain links TRBV19 with TRBJ2-1, with 10 bases identical to TRBD2. Looked up from germline, CDR1 is LNHDA and CDR2 is SQIVND (reference sequence). Losses at the gene ends were 4 bases for V and 8 bases for J; bases not matched to a gene: 8. CDR3 length: 15 amino acids. The CDR3 DNA reads as TGTGCCAGTAGTAGGCTAGCGGGAGATAGCGATGAGCAGTTCTTC. Translating gives CASSRLAGDSDEQFF.

This chain joins TRBV28 and TRBJ1-4; perhaps TRBD1 as D (6 bases). Trimming removed 6 bases from V and 2 bases from J, with 16 bases in between. Germline V lookup: CDR1 MDHEN, CDR2 SYDVKM. The CDR3 spans 16 residues. CDR3 residues: CASSRPGGGTNEKLFF. Written as DNA, the CDR3 is TGTGCCAGCAGCCGCCCAGGCGGGGGCACTAATGAAAAACTGTTTTTT.

Details on this clone: The same CDR3 can be traced to other DNA sequences in this sample. This rearrangement joins TRBV6-5 to TRBJ2-3; D is ambiguous. The germline V and J ends were trimmed by 6 bases and 3 bases, with 4 bases remaining between them. CDR3 length: 11 amino acids. The V gene's germline CDR1 is MNHEY and CDR2 SVGAGI. This chain's CDR3 is CASRYTDTQYF. Here the CDR3 DNA reads TGTGCCAGCAGATATACAGATACGCAGTATTTT.